What follows describes a single TCR beta chain. Its antigen is not known. This record comes from a study of T-cell memory formation after mild COVID-19. Study in general: Largely donor-specific TCR clusters were found. Study-wide results and limits: Nothing confirmed that second-wave clones peaking on day 37 were specific for SARS-CoV-2. Day 15 to 85 contracting clones showed balanced CD4/CD8; day 15 to 37 expanders favored CD4+. Contracting CD4+ clones were located mainly in CM and EM, and CD8+ clones in EMRA.

V was pared by 4 bases and J by 4 bases, with 19 bases between. CDR3 size: 16 residues. Germline CDR1 SGHTA, CDR2 FQGNSA. TCRdb reprocessed the 5' RACE reads with MiXCR, giving one entry per CDR3 protein. The table lists some 190,000 distinct CDR3 sequences, approximately 16% of them singletons, with under 2.5% in the top ten. The sample comprised PBMCs or a T cell subset sorted from them (not recorded which). V is TRBV7-2 and J is TRBJ1-1; D might be TRBD1 (5 bases). This TCR was sampled from an adult woman who had mild COVID-19 (a few samples of this study predate the infection). Cell type and time point are not known. CDR3 protein: CASSSRGTARSTEAFF. CDR3 bases: TGTGCCAGCAGCTCGCGGGGGACGGCGAGGAGCACTGAAGCTTTCTTT.